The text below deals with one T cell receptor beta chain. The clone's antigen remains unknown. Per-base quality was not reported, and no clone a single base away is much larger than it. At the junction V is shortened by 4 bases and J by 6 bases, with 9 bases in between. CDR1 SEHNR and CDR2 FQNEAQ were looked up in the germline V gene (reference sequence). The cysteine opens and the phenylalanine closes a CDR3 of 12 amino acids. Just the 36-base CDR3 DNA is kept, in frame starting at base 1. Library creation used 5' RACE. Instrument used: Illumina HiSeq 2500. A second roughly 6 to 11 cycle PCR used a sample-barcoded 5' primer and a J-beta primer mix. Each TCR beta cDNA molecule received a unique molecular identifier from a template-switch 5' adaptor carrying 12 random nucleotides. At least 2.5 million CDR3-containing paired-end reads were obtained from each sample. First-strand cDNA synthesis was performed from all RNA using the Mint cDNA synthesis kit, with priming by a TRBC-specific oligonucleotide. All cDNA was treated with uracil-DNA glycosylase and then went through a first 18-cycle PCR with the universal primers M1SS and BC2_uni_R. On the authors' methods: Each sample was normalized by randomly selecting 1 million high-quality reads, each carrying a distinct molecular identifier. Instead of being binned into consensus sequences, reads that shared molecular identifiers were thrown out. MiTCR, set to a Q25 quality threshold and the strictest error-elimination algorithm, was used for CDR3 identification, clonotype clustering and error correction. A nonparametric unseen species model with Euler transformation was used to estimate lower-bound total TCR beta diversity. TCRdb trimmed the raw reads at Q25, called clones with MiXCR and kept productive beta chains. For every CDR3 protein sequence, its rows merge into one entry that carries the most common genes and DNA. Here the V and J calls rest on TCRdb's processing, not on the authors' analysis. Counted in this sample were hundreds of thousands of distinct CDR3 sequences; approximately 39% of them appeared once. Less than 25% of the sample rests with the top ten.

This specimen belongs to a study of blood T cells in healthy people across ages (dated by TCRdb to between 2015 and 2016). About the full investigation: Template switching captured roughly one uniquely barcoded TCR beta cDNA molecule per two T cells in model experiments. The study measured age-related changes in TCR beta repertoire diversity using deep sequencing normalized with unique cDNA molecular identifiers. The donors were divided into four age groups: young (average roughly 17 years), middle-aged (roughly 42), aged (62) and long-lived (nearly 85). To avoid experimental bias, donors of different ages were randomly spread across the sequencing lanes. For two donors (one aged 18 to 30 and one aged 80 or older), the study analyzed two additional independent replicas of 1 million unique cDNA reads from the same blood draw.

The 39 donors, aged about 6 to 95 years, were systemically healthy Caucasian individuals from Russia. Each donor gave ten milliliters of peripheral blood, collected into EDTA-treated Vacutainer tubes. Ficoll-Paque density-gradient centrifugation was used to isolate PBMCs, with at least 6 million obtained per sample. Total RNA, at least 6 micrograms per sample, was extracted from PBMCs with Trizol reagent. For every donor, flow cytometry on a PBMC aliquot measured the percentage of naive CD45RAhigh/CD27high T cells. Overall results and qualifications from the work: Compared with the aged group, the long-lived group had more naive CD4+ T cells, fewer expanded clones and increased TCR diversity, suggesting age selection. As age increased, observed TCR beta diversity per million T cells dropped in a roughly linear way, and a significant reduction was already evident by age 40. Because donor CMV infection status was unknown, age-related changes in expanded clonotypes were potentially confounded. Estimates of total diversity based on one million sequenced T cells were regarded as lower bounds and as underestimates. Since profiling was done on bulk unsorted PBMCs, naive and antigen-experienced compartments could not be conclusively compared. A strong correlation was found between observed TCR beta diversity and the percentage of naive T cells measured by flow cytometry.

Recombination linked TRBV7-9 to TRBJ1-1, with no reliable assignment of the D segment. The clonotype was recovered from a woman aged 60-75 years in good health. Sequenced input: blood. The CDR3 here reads CASSYVDAEAFF. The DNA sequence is TGTGCCAGCAGCTACGTAGACGCTGAAGCTTTCTTT.